These 30 T cell receptor beta chains were sequenced from one sample in a study of T cells in Graves' hyperthyroidism and ophthalmopathy. Amplification of TCR beta CDR3 regions used RNA as the template. RT-PCR in the first round (using the HTBI primer set) targeted the TCR CDR3. TCRdb re-derived calls from the multiplex PCR reads in MiXCR, one entry per CDR3 protein. The table lists about 350,000 distinct CDR3 sequences, approximately 15% of them singletons. Sequenced sample: blood. The source of these receptors is a woman aged 25 to 39 with Graves' hyperthyroidism.

This clonotype was counted ten times or more. The rearrangement links TRBV11-2 to TRBJ1-2; D is perhaps TRBD1 (6 bases). V dropped 1 base and J dropped 0 bases, with 15 bases sitting between them. The CDR3 spans 17 residues. The germline CDR1 and CDR2 sequences are SGHAT and FQNNGV. DNA for the CDR3: TGTGCCAGCAGCTTAGTGGGCAGGGGAGAATCTAACTATGGCTACACCTTC. It is translated as CASSLVGRGESNYGYTF.

V usage is TRBV24-1 and J usage is TRBJ2-1; 8 positions agree with TRBD2. The CDR3 loop spans 16 amino acids. V gave up 0 bases and J gave up 6 bases; unmatched junction bases: 6. In germline, CDR1 is KGHDR, CDR2 SFDVKD. CDR3 protein: CATSDLGLAGSNEQFF. For the CDR3, the DNA is TGTGCCACCAGTGATTTGGGGCTAGCGGGCAGCAATGAGCAGTTCTTC.

CDR3: CASSTPLAGEYNEQFF. The DNA of the CDR3 is TGTGCCAGCAGCACCCCGCTAGCGGGGGAGTACAATGAGCAGTTCTTC. The chain joins TRBV11-2 to TRBJ2-1; 10 bases are a match to TRBD2. Trimming removed 5 bases from V and 4 bases from J; junction bases left unmatched: 8. The CDR3 extends over 16 amino acids. The germline gives CDR1 SGHAT, CDR2 FQNNGV.

There are many counts of this clonotype. The V and J genes are TRBV12-3 or TRBV12-4 and TRBJ1-3; weak D call: TRBD1 (6 bases). V was cut by 3 bases and J by 3 bases, with 15 bases left in between. The CDR3 has 16 amino acids. CDR3 amino acids: CASSLGTGTFGNTIYF. CDR3 DNA sequence: TGTGCCAGCAGTTTGGGTACCGGGACATTTGGAAACACCATATATTTT.

V is TRBV10-3 and J is TRBJ2-2; maybe TRBD2 (5 bases). The CDR3 sequence is 14 residues long. Germline V lookup: CDR1 ENHRY, CDR2 SYGVKD. V was shortened by 2 bases and J by 7 bases, with 11 bases between the two germline ends. CDR3 DNA: TGTGCCATCAGTGAGCAGGCCAGCGGCGGGGAGCTGTTTTTT. Translation: CAISEQASGGELFF.

This clonotype was recorded at least ten times. The rearrangement joins TRBV5-1 to TRBJ2-1; 7 bases line up with TRBD1. The length of the CDR3 is 15 residues. The junction had 4 bases not matched to a gene; V was cut back by 0 bases and J by 4 bases. CDR1 and CDR2 (germline): SGHRS, YFSETQ. The chain's CDR3 is CASSLGQGSYNEQFF. CDR3 bases: TGCGCCAGCAGCTTGGGACAGGGATCTTACAATGAGCAGTTCTTC.

The J gene is TRBJ1-3, the V gene TRBV13; perhaps TRBD1 as D (5 bases). This CDR3 has 15 residues. CDR1 is PRHDT, CDR2 FYEKMQ, per germline (reference sequence). The ends were cut back, 5 bases at V and 0 bases at J, with 11 bases in the middle. The CDR3 DNA sequence: TGTGCCAGCAGCGACAGCCACCACTCTGGAAACACCATATATTTT. As protein: CASSDSHHSGNTIYF. The full variable domain, with the rest looked up from reference TRBV13 and TRBJ1-3, is AAGVIQSPRHLIKEKRETATLKCYPIPRHDTVYWYQQGPGQDPQFLISFYEKMQSDKGSIPDRFSAQQFSDYHSELNMSSLELGDSALYFCASSDSHHSGNTIYFGEGSWLTVV.

In its sample, this clonotype was seen many times. This chain uses TRBV20-1 with TRBJ1-1; D possibly corresponds to TRBD1 (6 bases). This CDR3 spans 13 amino acids. The germline gives CDR1 DFQATT, CDR2 SNEGSKA (reference sequence). CDR3 amino acids: CRATQGVRTEAFF. CDR3 in DNA: TGCAGAGCAACACAGGGAGTACGGACTGAAGCTTTCTTT.

This clonotype was seen at least ten times. The chain employs TRBV12-3 or TRBV12-4 and TRBJ2-7, with D perhaps TRBD1 (6 bases). The CDR3 contains 16 residues. The ends were cut back, 3 bases at V and 0 bases at J, with 15 bases in the middle. The CDR3 loop is CASSFLIGQISYEQYF. The CDR3 region has the DNA TGTGCCAGCAGTTTTTTGATTGGACAGATCTCCTACGAGCAGTACTTC.

The chain uses TRBV5-5 and TRBJ2-2, with 10 bases fitting TRBD1. This CDR3 spans 14 amino acids. The germline V gene encodes CDR1 SGHKS and CDR2 YYEKEE (reference sequence). J gave up 6 bases and V 7 bases, and 6 bases lay outside the gene matches. CDR3 sequence reads: CASLGQGSSGELFF. CDR3 bases: TGTGCCAGCCTGGGACAGGGGTCTTCCGGGGAGCTGTTTTTT.

This clonotype was seen many times. The chain combines TRBV25-1 with TRBJ2-3; a possible D gene is TRBD2 (6 bases). The CDR3 has 19 amino acids. V lost 2 bases, J lost 4 bases, and 25 bases lay in between. Germline V lookup: CDR1 MGHDK, CDR2 SYGVNS. CDR3 bases: TGTGCCAGCAGTGAAGGGGGGACCGTACTGTGGGAAGGTGCAGATACGCAGTATTTT. As protein: CASSEGGTVLWEGADTQYF.

This clonotype was counted many times. The J gene is TRBJ2-3, the V gene TRBV7-2, with a weak D call TRBD2 (5 bases). The CDR3 has 13 residues. Germline-derived CDR1 and CDR2 are SGHTA and FQGNSA. The V gene lost 5 bases and the J gene lost 4 bases, with 10 bases spanning the gap. The CDR3 sequence: CASSTGSSDTQYF. CDR3 nucleotides: TGTGCCAGCAGCACTGGGAGTTCAGATACGCAGTATTTT. Full variable domain (outside the CDR3, taken from reference TRBV7-2 and TRBJ2-3): GAGVSQSPSNKVTEKGKDVELRCDPISGHTALYWYRQSLGQGLEFLIYFQGNSAPDKSGLPSDRFSAERTGGSVSTLTIQRTQQEDSAVYLCASSTGSSDTQYFGPGTRLTVL.

This clonotype was picked up many times. V gene TRBV6-1 combines with J gene TRBJ2-6, with D perhaps matching TRBD2 (6 bases). V lost 5 bases to trimming and J lost 5 bases, with 16 bases between them. In germline, CDR1 is MNHNS, CDR2 SASEGT. CDR3 length equals 16 residues. The CDR3 coding sequence is TGTGCCAGCAGTTACGCTCTCGGGACTCGGGCCAACGTCCTGACTTTC. Translated, it gives CASSYALGTRANVLTF.

This chain joins TRBV6-1 and TRBJ2-5; D is perhaps TRBD1 (5 bases). The CDR3 spans 13 residues. The V end lost 6 bases, the J end lost 4 bases, and 12 bases lay between the germline ends. CDR1 and CDR2 from the germline V gene are MNHNS and SASEGT. The CDR3 DNA reads TGTGCCAGCAGCCCCCTAGGGGCAGAGACCCAGTACTTC. It yields the protein CASSPLGAETQYF.

This chain links TRBV30 with TRBJ1-3; no reliable D call. V lost 0 bases, J lost 3 bases, and 15 bases lay in between. From germline, CDR1 is GTSNPN and CDR2 SVGIG (reference sequence). This CDR3 comprises 16 residues. The CDR3 spells CAWSVSWKGIGNTIYF. DNA of the CDR3: TGTGCCTGGAGTGTCTCCTGGAAAGGGATTGGAAACACCATATATTTT.

This clonotype was detected a few times. This chain connects TRBV30 to TRBJ2-1; D possibly corresponds to TRBD1 (5 bases). The V end lost 1 base, the J end lost 3 bases, and 13 bases lay between the germline ends. The CDR3 sequence is 15 residues long. The germline V gene has CDR1 GTSNPN and CDR2 SVGIG (reference sequence). CDR3 in DNA: TGTGCCTGGAGTGCTGACAGTTTGAGCTACAATGAGCAGTTCTTC. Its translation: CAWSADSLSYNEQFF.

The chain joins TRBV9 to TRBJ2-1; 7 nucleotides line up with TRBD2. Trimming cost V 0 bases and J 4 bases; bases outside gene matches: 4. CDR1 and CDR2 from the germline V gene are SGDLS and YYNGEE. This CDR3 contains 15 residues. CDR3: CASSVDGTIYNEQFF. The CDR3 nucleotides read TGTGCCAGCAGCGTAGACGGGACTATATACAATGAGCAGTTCTTC.

This clonotype was detected a few times. The chain carries TRBV16 and TRBJ1-5; 7 nucleotides align to TRBD1. This CDR3 contains 17 residues. J gave up 6 bases and V 3 bases, and 14 bases lay outside the gene matches. Germline CDR1 and CDR2: KGHSY and FQNENV. The CDR3 nucleotides read TGTGCCAGCAGCCATATTCCGACAGGGAAGGGGGGTCAGCCCCAGCATTTT. This gives the protein CASSHIPTGKGGQPQHF. The whole variable domain, remainder taken from reference TRBV16 and TRBJ1-5, is GEEVAQTPKHLVRGEGQKAKLYCAPIKGHSYVFWYQQVLKNEFKFLISFQNENVFDETGMPKERFSAKCLPNSPCSLEIQATKLEDSAVYFCASSHIPTGKGGQPQHFGDGTRLSIL.

The V and J genes are TRBV19 and TRBJ2-5; no reliable D call. Trimming pared 0 bases from V and 5 bases from J, leaving 7 bases between. The CDR3 covers 13 residues. CDR1 LNHDA and CDR2 SQIVND come from the germline V gene (reference sequence). CDR3 amino acids: CASSIDSWETQYF. The CDR3 DNA is TGTGCCAGTAGTATAGATTCGTGGGAGACCCAGTACTTC.

At least ten counts were recorded for this clonotype. This rearrangement joins TRBV6-1 to TRBJ2-7; the D call may be TRBD1 or TRBD2 (5 bases each). V was trimmed by 2 bases and J by 2 bases, leaving 7 bases between them. This CDR3 spans 13 amino acids. Per the germline V gene, CDR1 is MNHNS and CDR2 is SASEGT. The CDR3 here is CASSELGAYEQYF. The CDR3 bases are TGTGCCAGCAGTGAATTGGGGGCCTACGAGCAGTACTTC.

Here the CDR3 reads CASSLSGVIAGELFF. Written as DNA, the CDR3 is TGTGCCAGCAGTTTATCGGGGGTGATCGCCGGGGAGCTGTTTTTT. The rearrangement uses TRBV27 and TRBJ2-2, with D perhaps given as TRBD1 or TRBD2 (5 bases each). Germline CDR1 and CDR2: MNHEY and SMNVEV (reference sequence). Trimming left V 0 bases short and J 6 bases short, with 11 bases between. This CDR3 is 15 amino acids long.

There are a few counts of this clonotype. The chain is built from TRBV18 and TRBJ2-1; 9 bases fit TRBD2. The CDR3 contains 16 residues. The V gene end was trimmed by 3 bases and the J gene end by 2 bases; junction bases not matched to a gene: 5. Germline loops: CDR1 KGHSH, CDR2 LQKENI. CDR3 sequence reads: CASSPAGTSTYNEQFF. The CDR3 nucleotides are TGTGCCAGCTCACCCGCCGGGACTAGCACCTACAATGAGCAGTTCTTC.

This clonotype was counted ten times or more. The chain combines TRBV7-9 with TRBJ2-5; D is uncertain. Germline V gene sequence: CDR1 SEHNR, CDR2 FQNEAQ (reference sequence). This CDR3 spans 16 amino acids. The V and J ends lost 1 base and 1 base respectively, with 13 bases between them. CDR3 protein: CASSLDMSTLQETQYF. DNA for the CDR3: TGTGCCAGCAGCTTAGACATGTCTACCCTCCAAGAGACCCAGTACTTC.

This clonotype was recorded a few times. The genes are TRBV6-1 and TRBJ1-1; perhaps TRBD1 as D (5 bases). Germline CDR1 reads MNHNS; CDR2 reads SASEGT. The CDR3 has 16 residues. Trimming removed 2 bases from V and 1 base from J, with 14 bases in between. CDR3 nucleotide sequence: TGTGCCAGCAGTGAAAAAAGCGGGACGGGGAACACTGAAGCTTTCTTT. Protein sequence: CASSEKSGTGNTEAFF.

This clonotype has only a few counts. The genes are TRBV5-1 and TRBJ2-7; TRBD1 matches 8 bases. Germline assignment: CDR1 SGHRS and CDR2 YFSETQ. Trimming took 5 bases from V and 4 from J; bases not matched to a gene: 8. This CDR3 region has 14 residues. CDR3 amino acids: CASSPDRGVYEQYF. The CDR3 DNA sequence: TGCGCCAGCAGTCCCGACAGGGGAGTGTACGAGCAGTACTTC.

The rearrangement uses TRBV12-3 or TRBV12-4 and TRBJ2-7, with D maybe TRBD2 (6 bases). The V end lost 7 bases, the J end lost 3 bases, and 19 bases lay between the germline ends. The CDR3 has 15 amino acids. Here the CDR3 reads CASTPDGRELYEQYF. The CDR3 nucleotides read TGTGCCAGCACGCCCGACGGTCGGGAGCTCTACGAGCAGTACTTC.

About this clonotype itself: Possible read error: a much larger clone is one base away. The chain has TRBV11-2 and TRBJ2-7; D may be TRBD2 (5 bases). Germline V lookup: CDR1 SGHAT, CDR2 FQNNGV. The CDR3 totals 13 residues. CDR3 nucleotide sequence: TGTGCCAGCAGCTTCCCGGGGTCCTACGGGCAGTACTTC. Translated, it gives CASSFPGSYGQYF.

This clonotype has at least ten counts. The chain uses TRBV19 and TRBJ2-1; D unresolved. Trimming shortened V by 7 bases and J by 6 bases, and 19 bases separated the two germline ends. Per germline, CDR1 LNHDA and CDR2 SQIVND (reference sequence). The CDR3 runs 15 residues. CDR3 loop: CASNPTWLQSNEQFF. The CDR3 DNA follows: TGTGCCAGTAACCCTACATGGCTTCAATCCAATGAGCAGTTCTTC. The full variable domain, rest sourced from reference TRBV19 and TRBJ2-1, is DGGITQSPKYLFRKEGQNVTLSCEQNLNHDAMYWYRQDPGQGLRLIYYSQIVNDFQKGDIAEGYSVSREKKESFPLTVTSAQKNPTAFYLCASNPTWLQSNEQFFGPGTRLTVL.

The J gene is TRBJ2-3, the V gene TRBV19; 10 bases align to TRBD1. Germline V gene sequence: CDR1 LNHDA, CDR2 SQIVND (reference sequence). The CDR3 sequence is 17 residues long. Trimming removed 3 bases from V and 5 bases from J; junction bases left unmatched: 11. CDR3 coding DNA: TGTGCCAGTAGTATGATCCCCCTGACAGGGGGCAAAGATACGCAGTATTTT. Its translation: CASSMIPLTGGKDTQYF. The full variable domain, rest sourced from reference TRBV19 and TRBJ2-3, is DGGITQSPKYLFRKEGQNVTLSCEQNLNHDAMYWYRQDPGQGLRLIYYSQIVNDFQKGDIAEGYSVSREKKESFPLTVTSAQKNPTAFYLCASSMIPLTGGKDTQYFGPGTRLTVL.

This chain connects TRBV12-3 or TRBV12-4 to TRBJ1-4, with 8 bases aligning to TRBD1. This CDR3 comprises 17 residues. With V trimmed by 4 bases and J by 6 bases, 13 bases remained unmatched. The CDR3: CASSSGTGQPWDEKLFF. The CDR3 region has the DNA TGTGCCAGCAGTTCCGGGACAGGCCAGCCCTGGGATGAAAAACTGTTTTTT.